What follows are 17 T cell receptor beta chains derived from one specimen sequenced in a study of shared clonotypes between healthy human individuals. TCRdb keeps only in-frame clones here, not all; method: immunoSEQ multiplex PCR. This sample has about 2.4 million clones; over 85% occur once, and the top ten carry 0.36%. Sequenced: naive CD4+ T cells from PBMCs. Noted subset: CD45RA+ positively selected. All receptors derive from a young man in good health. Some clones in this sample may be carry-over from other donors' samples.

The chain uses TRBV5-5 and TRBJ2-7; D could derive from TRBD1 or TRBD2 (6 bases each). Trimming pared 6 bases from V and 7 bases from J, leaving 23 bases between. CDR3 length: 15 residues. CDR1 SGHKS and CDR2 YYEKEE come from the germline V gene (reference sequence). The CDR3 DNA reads TGTGCCAGCACCCCGGGGGCGGGCAGATTGGGAGAGCAGTACTTC. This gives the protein CASTPGAGRLGEQYF.

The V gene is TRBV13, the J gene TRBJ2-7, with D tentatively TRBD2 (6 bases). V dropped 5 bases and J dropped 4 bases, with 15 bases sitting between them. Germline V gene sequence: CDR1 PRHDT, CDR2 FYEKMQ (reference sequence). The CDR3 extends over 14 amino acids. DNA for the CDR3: TGTGCCAGCAGCCGGGCGGGACGAAGGTACGAGCAGTACTTC. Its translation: CASSRAGRRYEQYF.

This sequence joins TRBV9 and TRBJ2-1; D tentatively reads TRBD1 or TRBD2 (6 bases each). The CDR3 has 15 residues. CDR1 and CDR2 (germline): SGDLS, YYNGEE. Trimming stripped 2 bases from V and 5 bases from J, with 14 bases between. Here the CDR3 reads CASSVGGNGNNEQFF. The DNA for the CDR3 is TGTGCCAGCAGCGTCGGGGGCAATGGGAACAATGAGCAGTTCTTC.

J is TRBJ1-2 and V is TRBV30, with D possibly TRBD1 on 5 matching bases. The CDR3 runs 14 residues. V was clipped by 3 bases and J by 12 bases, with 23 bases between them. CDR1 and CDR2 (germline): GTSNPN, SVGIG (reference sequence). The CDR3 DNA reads TGTGCCTGGAGCGTAACGGGGACCGCGATATGGGACACCTTC. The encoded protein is CAWSVTGTAIWDTF. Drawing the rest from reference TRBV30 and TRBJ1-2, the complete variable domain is SQTIHQWPATLVQPVGSPLSLECTVEGTSNPNLYWYRQAAGRGLQLLFYSVGIGQISSEVPQNLSASRPQDRQFILSSKKLLLSDSGFYLCAWSVTGTAIWDTFGSGTRLTVV.

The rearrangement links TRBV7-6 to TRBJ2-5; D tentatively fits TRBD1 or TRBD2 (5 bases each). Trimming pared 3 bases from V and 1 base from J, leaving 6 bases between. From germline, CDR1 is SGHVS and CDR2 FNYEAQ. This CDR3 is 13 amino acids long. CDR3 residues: CASSLGRQETQYF. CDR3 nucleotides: TGTGCCAGCAGCTTGGGACGCCAAGAGACCCAGTACTTC.

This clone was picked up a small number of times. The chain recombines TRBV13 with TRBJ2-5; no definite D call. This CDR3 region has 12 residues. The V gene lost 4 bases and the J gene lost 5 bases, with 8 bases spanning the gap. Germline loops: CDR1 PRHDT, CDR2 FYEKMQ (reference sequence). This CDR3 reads CASSSAHETQYF. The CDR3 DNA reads TGTGCCAGCAGCTCCGCGCACGAGACCCAGTACTTC. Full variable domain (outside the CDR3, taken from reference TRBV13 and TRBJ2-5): AAGVIQSPRHLIKEKRETATLKCYPIPRHDTVYWYQQGPGQDPQFLISFYEKMQSDKGSIPDRFSAQQFSDYHSELNMSSLELGDSALYFCASSSAHETQYFGPGTRLLVL.

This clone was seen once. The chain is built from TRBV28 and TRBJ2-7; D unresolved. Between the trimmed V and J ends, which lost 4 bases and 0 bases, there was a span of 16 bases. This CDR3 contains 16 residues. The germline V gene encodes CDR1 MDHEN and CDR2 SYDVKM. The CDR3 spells CASSSLQPGFSYEQYF. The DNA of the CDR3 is TGTGCCAGCAGTTCACTCCAGCCCGGTTTCTCCTACGAGCAGTACTTC.

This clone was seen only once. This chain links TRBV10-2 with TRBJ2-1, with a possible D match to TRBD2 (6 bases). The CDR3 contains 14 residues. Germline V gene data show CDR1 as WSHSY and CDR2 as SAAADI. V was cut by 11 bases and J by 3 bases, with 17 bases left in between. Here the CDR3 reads CAAQRDFLYNEQFF. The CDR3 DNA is TGCGCCGCCCAAAGGGACTTTCTCTACAATGAGCAGTTCTTC.

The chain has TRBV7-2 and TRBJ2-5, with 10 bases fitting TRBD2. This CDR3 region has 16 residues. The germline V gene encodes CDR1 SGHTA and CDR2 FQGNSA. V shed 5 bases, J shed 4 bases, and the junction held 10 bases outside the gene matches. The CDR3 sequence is CASSGRASGSAETQYF. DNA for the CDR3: TGTGCCAGCAGCGGTCGGGCTAGCGGGAGTGCAGAGACCCAGTACTTC.

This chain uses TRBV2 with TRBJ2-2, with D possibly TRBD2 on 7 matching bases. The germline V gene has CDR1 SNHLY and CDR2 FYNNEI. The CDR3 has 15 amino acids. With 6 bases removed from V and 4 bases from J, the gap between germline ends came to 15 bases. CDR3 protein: CASRSDRGGTGELFF. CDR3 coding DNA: TGTGCCAGCAGGTCCGATAGGGGGGGCACCGGGGAGCTGTTTTTT.

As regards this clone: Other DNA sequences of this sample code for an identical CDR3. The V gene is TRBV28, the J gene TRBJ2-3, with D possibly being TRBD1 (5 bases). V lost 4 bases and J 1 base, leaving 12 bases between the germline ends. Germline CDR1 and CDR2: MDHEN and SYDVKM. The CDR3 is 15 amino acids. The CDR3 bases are TGTGCCAGCAGTTCTCAGGGCGCGGGCACAGATACGCAGTATTTT. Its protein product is CASSSQGAGTDTQYF. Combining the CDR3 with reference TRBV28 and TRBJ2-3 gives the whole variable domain DVKVTQSSRYLVKRTGEKVFLECVQDMDHENMFWYRQDPGLGLRLIYFSYDVKMKEKGDIPEGYSVSREKKERFSLILESASTNQTSMYLCASSSQGAGTDTQYFGPGTRLTVL.

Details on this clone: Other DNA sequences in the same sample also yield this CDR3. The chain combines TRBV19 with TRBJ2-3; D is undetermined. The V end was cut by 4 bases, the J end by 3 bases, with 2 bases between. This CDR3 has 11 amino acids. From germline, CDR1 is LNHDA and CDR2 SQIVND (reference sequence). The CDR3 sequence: CASSRTDTQYF. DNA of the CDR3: TGTGCCAGTAGTAGAACAGATACGCAGTATTTT.

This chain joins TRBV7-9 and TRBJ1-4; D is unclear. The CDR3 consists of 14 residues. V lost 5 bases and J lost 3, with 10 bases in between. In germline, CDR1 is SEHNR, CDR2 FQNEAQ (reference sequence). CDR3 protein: CASSPTRANEKLFF. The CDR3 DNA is TGTGCCAGCAGCCCGACCCGGGCTAATGAAAAACTGTTTTTT. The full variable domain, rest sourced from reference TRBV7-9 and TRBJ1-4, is DTGVSQNPRHKITKRGQNVTFRCDPISEHNRLYWYRQTLGQGPEFLTYFQNEAQLEKSRLLSDRFSAERPKGSFSTLEIQRTEQGDSAMYLCASSPTRANEKLFFGSGTQLSVL.

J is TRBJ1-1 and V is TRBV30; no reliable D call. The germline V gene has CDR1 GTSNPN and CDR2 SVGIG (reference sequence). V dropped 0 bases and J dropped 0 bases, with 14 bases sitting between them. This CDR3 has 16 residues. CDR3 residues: CAWSVFFATLNTEAFF. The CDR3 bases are TGTGCCTGGAGTGTTTTTTTTGCCACCCTGAACACTGAAGCTTTCTTT. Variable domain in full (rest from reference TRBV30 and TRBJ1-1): SQTIHQWPATLVQPVGSPLSLECTVEGTSNPNLYWYRQAAGRGLQLLFYSVGIGQISSEVPQNLSASRPQDRQFILSSKKLLLSDSGFYLCAWSVFFATLNTEAFFGQGTRLTVV.

CDR3 region: CASSSGVGTEAFF. CDR3 DNA: TGTGCCAGCAGCTCCGGAGTGGGCACTGAAGCTTTCTTT. The chain is built from TRBV6-6 and TRBJ1-1; D is unclear. The V gene's germline CDR1 is MNHNY and CDR2 SVGAGI (reference sequence). CDR3 size: 13 residues. Trimming took 6 bases from V and 4 from J, leaving 12 bases between them.

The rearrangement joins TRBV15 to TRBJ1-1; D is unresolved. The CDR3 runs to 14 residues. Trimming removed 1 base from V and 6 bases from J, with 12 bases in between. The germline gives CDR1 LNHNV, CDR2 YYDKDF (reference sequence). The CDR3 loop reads CATSRATPGAEAFF. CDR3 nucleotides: TGTGCCACCAGCAGAGCGACCCCCGGGGCTGAAGCTTTCTTT.

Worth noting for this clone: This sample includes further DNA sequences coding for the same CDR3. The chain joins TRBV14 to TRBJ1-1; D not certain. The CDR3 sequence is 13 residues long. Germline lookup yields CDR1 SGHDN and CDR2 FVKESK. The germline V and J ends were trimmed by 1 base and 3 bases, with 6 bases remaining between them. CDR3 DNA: TGTGCCAGCAGCCAAGGGGTTTACACTGAAGCTTTCTTT. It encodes CASSQGVYTEAFF. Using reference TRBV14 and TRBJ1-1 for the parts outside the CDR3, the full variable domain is EAGVTQFPSHSVIEKGQTVTLRCDPISGHDNLYWYRRVMGKEIKFLLHFVKESKQDESGMPNNRFLAERTGGTYSTLKVQPAELEDSGVYFCASSQGVYTEAFFGQGTRLTVV.